The following is a TCR beta chain sequence with its context. This sample was included in a study of blood T cell repertoires in COVID-19. Study details: Both acute and convalescent COVID-19 samples were obtained from the United States, Italy and Spain. T cells, B-cell-depleted T cells, or PBMCs provided the cDNA or gDNA that served as material.

Germline lookup yields CDR1 SEHNR and CDR2 FQNEAQ (reference sequence). CDR3 length equals 15 residues. The ends were cut back, 3 bases at V and 2 bases at J, with 13 bases in the middle. Per the original data handling: Reference gene primer amplification yielded estimated nucleated cell counts. The repertoire was sequenced with immunoSEQ multiplex PCR; TCRdb's copy has only in-frame clones and lacks some. That table is the source of V, J and clone size, and D and trimming were worked out from the DNA. In the table there are about 230,000 clones, 84% of which are singletons. The rearrangement joins TRBV7-9 to TRBJ1-2, with D hard to call. The sequenced sample consisted of peripheral blood. The receptor comes from a woman aged 40-49 years who had recovered from COVID-19. CDR3 in amino acids: CASSFALGGNYGYTF. CDR3 in DNA: TGTGCCAGCAGCTTTGCTCTTGGCGGAAACTATGGCTACACCTTC.